The 3 T cell receptor beta chains given below trace back to one sample, sequenced in a study of technical replicates of blood from a few donors. Data came from immunoSEQ multiplex PCR; TCRdb stores just in-frame clones and leaves some out. The sample holds 65,000 to 90,000 clones; approximately 93% are singletons and the top ten take 0.2% to 0.3%. Sequencing used T cells isolated from PBMCs. The source of these receptors is a human donor in good health.

V and J are TRBV4-1 and TRBJ1-6; the D gene is possibly TRBD1 (5 bases). The V end lost 4 bases, the J end lost 10 bases, and 20 bases lay between the germline ends. Germline V gives CDR1 MGHRA, CDR2 YSYEKL. There are 16 residues in the CDR3. The CDR3 DNA is TGCGCCAGCAGCCGGGGCCCTTGGGATGAAAGGTCACCCCTCCACTTT. Translation: CASSRGPWDERSPLHF.

The V call is TRBV15, the J call TRBJ1-4; D not resolved. CDR3 size: 16 residues. Trimming took off 0 bases at V and 4 bases at J, with 12 bases between the two ends. Germline values: CDR1 LNHNV, CDR2 YYDKDF (reference sequence). The CDR3 region has the DNA TGTGCCACCAGCAGAGATCGGGAGACACTTAATGAAAAACTGTTTTTT. Protein sequence: CATSRDRETLNEKLFF.

The CDR3 sequence: CASSVNWSGNTIYF. DNA of the CDR3: TGTGCCAGCAGCGTTAACTGGTCTGGAAACACCATATATTTT. The chain carries TRBV9 and TRBJ1-3, with D uncertain. CDR1 and CDR2 from the germline V gene are SGDLS and YYNGEE. The CDR3 consists of 14 residues. The V and J ends lost 2 bases and 1 base respectively, with 7 bases between them.